A selection of T cell receptor beta chains follows, all from one sample in a study of cytomegalovirus exposure and HLA in healthy donors. Assay used: immunoSEQ multiplex PCR; TCRdb lists only in-frame clones, some missing. This sample has 150,000 to 200,000 clones, with around 86% found just once. The sequenced material came from PBMCs. These receptors all stem from a human donor in good health. CDR3s include the opening cysteine and the closing phenylalanine or tryptophan. A D gene is named only where the DNA matches it firmly. Where a row states a size, it is once, few, many or the class of an expanded clone; other rows omit it.

j_call	clone_size	v_call	d_call	cdr3_nt	cdr3_aa
TRBJ2-7	.	TRBV19	.	TGTGCCAGTAGTAGGTCCGACGGGGGCTCCTACGAGCAGTACTTC	CASSRSDGGSYEQYF
TRBJ2-2	.	TRBV13	.	TGTGCCAGCAGCTTAGGGCCAGGGATGGCCGGGGAGCTGTTTTTT	CASSLGPGMAGELFF
TRBJ2-3	few	TRBV7-9	.	TGTGCCAGCAGCTTAGGTACGGGTTTTTCCACAGATACGCAGTATTTT	CASSLGTGFSTDTQYF
TRBJ2-7	.	TRBV7-2	TRBD1	TGTGCCAGCAGCTTTACAGGGGGCGAGCAGTACTTC	CASSFTGGEQYF
TRBJ1-4	.	TRBV9	.	TGTGCCAGCAGCGTAGATCCGGGAACTAATGAAAAACTGTTTTTT	CASSVDPGTNEKLFF
TRBJ1-2	few	TRBV5-3	.	TGTGCCAGAAGCTTGACGCGGCGGGAGGTTCATGGCTACACCTTC	CARSLTRREVHGYTF
TRBJ2-2	.	TRBV7-6	.	TGTGCCAGCAGCTTGAGGAACACCGGGGAGCTGTTTTTT	CASSLRNTGELFF
TRBJ1-1	.	TRBV20-1	TRBD1	TGCAGTGCTACGGACAGGACTGAAGCTTTCTTT	CSATDRTEAFF
TRBJ2-7	.	TRBV5-1	.	TGCGCCAGCAGCTTGGACAGCGGAAGCTCCTACGAGCAGTACTTC	CASSLDSGSSYEQYF
TRBJ1-4	few	TRBV7-9	.	TGTGCCAGCAGCTTAGGTGGGGGGACTAATGAAAAACTGTTTTTT	CASSLGGGTNEKLFF
TRBJ1-1	once	TRBV6-1	.	TGTGCCAGCTCCCGAGGGTACACTGAAGCTTTCTTT	CASSRGYTEAFF
TRBJ1-5	.	TRBV6-1	.	TGTGCCAGCAGTGAAGAATATTCCCAGCATTTT	CASSEEYSQHF
TRBJ2-3	.	TRBV27	TRBD2	TGTGCCAGCGGAAGACTAGCGACCCCAGATACGCAGTATTTT	CASGRLATPDTQYF
TRBJ1-2	.	TRBV9	.	TGTGCCAGCAGCGCAGACAGGTTAGCTAACTATGGCTACACCTTC	CASSADRLANYGYTF
TRBJ2-3	.	TRBV5-1	.	TGCGCCAGCAGCTCACAGGGTTCAGATACGCAGTATTTT	CASSSQGSDTQYF
TRBJ2-1	.	TRBV6-6	.	TGTGCCAGCAGTTACTCGAGGTTGGCCAATGAGCAGTTCTTC	CASSYSRLANEQFF
TRBJ1-4	.	TRBV19	TRBD1	TGTGCCAGTAGTCCCGGGACAGTTAATGAAAAACTGTTTTTT	CASSPGTVNEKLFF
TRBJ1-1	.	TRBV5-1	TRBD1	TGCGCCAGCAGCTTGGACAGGGGGATAAACACTGAAGCTTTCTTT	CASSLDRGINTEAFF
TRBJ2-7	.	TRBV29-1	TRBD2	TGCAGCGTTGAACAGACTAGCGGGGGGACCTACGAGCAGTACTTC	CSVEQTSGGTYEQYF
TRBJ1-5	.	TRBV7-2	.	TGTGCCAGCTCGGAGGTCCCCAATCAGCCCCAGCATTTT	CASSEVPNQPQHF
TRBJ2-7	.	TRBV27	TRBD2	TGTGCCAGCAGTTTTCGGTTCGGCGGGGGGGCCGGGGAGCAGTACTTC	CASSFRFGGGAGEQYF
TRBJ1-5	.	TRBV4-3	.	TGCGCCAGCAGCCAAGATGACAGTTTGGGGATTCAGCCCCAGCATTTT	CASSQDDSLGIQPQHF
TRBJ2-2	.	TRBV28	.	TGTGCCAGCAGGCCTGCGGGGTATGACGGGGAGCTGTTTTTT	CASRPAGYDGELFF
TRBJ2-2	.	TRBV5-1	TRBD1	TGCGCCAGCAGCCACTCCCGACAGGGGGCTAACGGGGAGCTGTTTTTT	CASSHSRQGANGELFF
TRBJ2-3	.	TRBV27	.	TGTGCCAGCAGTCCCCACGGGGTACTAAGCACAGATACGCAGTATTTT	CASSPHGVLSTDTQYF
TRBJ1-2	.	TRBV7-2	.	TGTGCCAGCAGCCTTCGGGAGAGGGAAAACTATGGCTACACCTTC	CASSLRERENYGYTF
TRBJ2-5	.	TRBV6-1	.	TGTGCCACCCTATACGAGACCCAGTACTTC	CATLYETQYF
TRBJ1-3	.	TRBV6-5	TRBD1	TGTGCCAGCAGCATGACAGGGGCTTCTGGAAACACCATATATTTT	CASSMTGASGNTIYF
TRBJ2-7	.	TRBV5-6	.	TGTGCCAGCACCTACGGACAGTGGGGCTACGAGCAGTACTTC	CASTYGQWGYEQYF
TRBJ1-1	.	TRBV4-1	TRBD1	TGCGCCAGCAGCCCGCTGCCGGGACAGGGGGCTGGCACTGAAGCTTTCTTT	CASSPLPGQGAGTEAFF
TRBJ2-2	.	TRBV6-7	TRBD1	TGTGCCAGCAGCCGGAACAGGGGGCGAAACACCGGGGAGCTGTTTTTT	CASSRNRGRNTGELFF
TRBJ1-5	.	TRBV7-8	.	TGTGCCAGCAGCGAGGGCCAGTTTAGCAATCAGCCCCAGCATTTT	CASSEGQFSNQPQHF
TRBJ2-7	few	TRBV27	.	TGTGCCAGCAGTCTCCTCTCGGTTCCCTACGAGCAGTACTTC	CASSLLSVPYEQYF
TRBJ2-7	.	TRBV5-1	.	TGCGCCAGCAGTTCACAAGGGGCAATCAACGAGCAGTACTTC	CASSSQGAINEQYF
TRBJ2-2	.	TRBV27	TRBD2	TGTGCCAGCAGCAGGGAAAGACCGGGGGGGAACACCGGGGAGCTGTTTTTT	CASSRERPGGNTGELFF
TRBJ2-3	.	TRBV7-3	.	TGTGCCAGCAGCTTAACCGGGGGGCCCACAGATACGCAGTATTTT	CASSLTGGPTDTQYF
TRBJ2-7	.	TRBV7-2	.	TGTGCCAGCAGCTCCTCAGGGGCCTACGAGCAGTACTTC	CASSSSGAYEQYF
TRBJ2-3	.	TRBV7-2	TRBD2	TGTGCCAGCAGCTTATGGGTTAGCGGGGGGAGAGATACGCAGTATTTT	CASSLWVSGGRDTQYF
TRBJ2-3	.	TRBV2	.	TGTGCCAGCAGTTACTCGGGGGATACGCAGTATTTT	CASSYSGDTQYF
TRBJ2-1	.	TRBV5-1	TRBD2	TGCGCCAGCAGCGCCGAACCTCTAGCGGGGGCCGTTAGCTCCTACAATGAGCAGTTCTTC	CASSAEPLAGAVSSYNEQFF
TRBJ2-1	few	TRBV4-1	.	TGCGCCAGCAGCCTCTCCAATGAGCAGTTCTTC	CASSLSNEQFF
TRBJ2-2	.	TRBV10-3	.	TGTGCCATCAGATCAGATACCGGGGAGCTGTTTTTT	CAIRSDTGELFF
TRBJ2-1	.	TRBV29-1	TRBD2	TGCAGCGCCAACCCACTAGCGGGGGGCTCCTACAATGAGCAGTTCTTC	CSANPLAGGSYNEQFF
TRBJ1-2	.	TRBV19	.	TGTGCCAGTAGCCCCCTTGAGAACTATGGCTACACCTTC	CASSPLENYGYTF
TRBJ2-5	once	TRBV4-2	.	TGTGCCAGCAGCCAAGAGCCAGGATTGGGGGGTGGGGAGACCCAGTACTTC	CASSQEPGLGGGETQYF
TRBJ1-2	.	TRBV5-6	.	TGTGCCAGCAGCTTGGCAGTTACTGGCTACACCTTC	CASSLAVTGYTF
TRBJ1-1	.	TRBV4-1	.	TGCGCCAGCAGCCAAGTACTAATGAACACTGAAGCTTTCTTT	CASSQVLMNTEAFF
TRBJ2-3	.	TRBV11-2	TRBD2	TGTGCCAGCAGCTTACTAGCGGCTGACACAGATACGCAGTATTTT	CASSLLAADTDTQYF
TRBJ2-7	few	TRBV11-2	.	TGTGCCAGCAGCTCTAAGACCTTACCGGGATACGAGCAGTACTTC	CASSSKTLPGYEQYF
TRBJ2-1	.	TRBV2	.	TGTGCCAGCAAGGAAGGGGTAATGGGTTCTGAGCAGTTCTTC	CASKEGVMGSEQFF